This TCR beta chain was obtained from a study of shared clonotypes between healthy human individuals. Overall study context: Aged 18 to 49, the donors were a couple of women and three men. Whole-study results and caveats: In a handful of donors, approximately 5% of naive CD4 clonotypes appeared in common. A generally larger estimated richness was seen in naive subsets than in memory subsets.

Libraries were prepared by immunoSEQ multiplex PCR; TCRdb keeps only in-frame clonotypes and omits some of them. The sample holds millions of clones, about 93% seen once. Germline V lookup: CDR1 SGHDN, CDR2 FVKESK. Trimming removed 0 bases from V and 7 bases from J, with 19 bases in between. CDR3 length equals 17 residues. CD8 cells regarded as naive lacked CD45RO, were positively chosen for CCR7, and omitted terminally differentiated effector memory CD45RA+ cells. In the case of this clone: Its cognate antigen is unknown.

The receptor was derived from a man aged 18 to 30 in good health. Some clones in this sample may be carry-over from other donors' samples. The rearrangement joins TRBV14 to TRBJ2-1; D unclear. The sample consisted of naive CD8+ T cells from PBMCs. This CDR3 reads CASSQDSYATWSNEQFF. Written as DNA, the CDR3 is TGTGCCAGCAGCCAAGATTCTTACGCTACCTGGTCGAATGAGCAGTTCTTC.